A selection of T cell receptor beta chains follows, all from one sample in a study of Tregs in tolerant kidney transplant recipients. TCRdb's copy holds only in-frame clones and misses some; the assay was immunoSEQ multiplex PCR. Of approximately 65,000 clones listed, roughly 89% are singletons. The sample taken for sequencing was CD4+ T cells from blood. The receptors were sampled from a human donor in good health. Both conserved end residues are part of each CDR3. The D gene is left open where the match is weak. Part of the rows lack a size; the others show once, few, many or a class for expanded clones.

D gene: TRBD1; J gene: TRBJ1-4; clone size: few; V gene: TRBV5-4; CDR3 protein: CASSSGQGRGEKLFF; CDR3 DNA: TGTGCCAGCAGCTCCGGACAGGGGCGGGGTGAAAAACTGTTTTTT
D gene: TRBD1; J gene: TRBJ2-3; clone size: NA; V gene: TRBV27; CDR3 protein: CASSRGQYTDTQYF; CDR3 DNA: TGTGCCAGCAGCCGGGGACAGTACACAGATACGCAGTATTTT
D gene: TRBD1; J gene: TRBJ2-7; clone size: NA; V gene: TRBV7-2; CDR3 protein: CASSHGDRVGEQYF; CDR3 DNA: TGTGCCAGCAGCCATGGGGACAGGGTCGGCGAGCAGTACTTC
D gene: NA; J gene: TRBJ1-2; clone size: NA; V gene: TRBV6-5; CDR3 protein: CASRGTIDGYTF; CDR3 DNA: TGTGCCAGCAGAGGGACAATCGATGGCTACACCTTC
D gene: TRBD2; J gene: TRBJ2-3; clone size: NA; V gene: TRBV5-1; CDR3 protein: CASSWGLAGGNTDTQYF; CDR3 DNA: TGCGCCAGCAGCTGGGGACTAGCGGGGGGAAACACAGATACGCAGTATTTT
D gene: NA; J gene: TRBJ1-3; clone size: NA; V gene: TRBV11-2; CDR3 protein: CASSLRGDGNTIYF; CDR3 DNA: TGTGCCAGCAGCTTAAGGGGTGACGGAAACACCATATATTTT
D gene: NA; J gene: TRBJ1-2; clone size: few; V gene: TRBV7-9; CDR3 protein: CASSLESGYGYTF; CDR3 DNA: TGTGCCAGCAGCTTAGAATCAGGGTATGGCTACACCTTC
D gene: NA; J gene: TRBJ1-3; clone size: NA; V gene: TRBV4-2; CDR3 protein: CASSQDRRGDAGNTIYF; CDR3 DNA: TGTGCCAGCAGCCAAGATCGCCGGGGAGATGCTGGAAACACCATATATTTT
D gene: NA; J gene: TRBJ2-1; clone size: NA; V gene: TRBV4-2; CDR3 protein: CASSPTRDPRNEQFF; CDR3 DNA: TGTGCCAGCAGCCCCACGCGGGATCCGAGGAATGAGCAGTTCTTC
D gene: NA; J gene: TRBJ1-3; clone size: NA; V gene: TRBV30; CDR3 protein: CAWSRRVSGNTIYF; CDR3 DNA: TGTGCCTGGAGTCGGAGGGTCTCTGGAAACACCATATATTTT
D gene: NA; J gene: TRBJ2-2; clone size: NA; V gene: TRBV2; CDR3 protein: CASRYRVADTGELFF; CDR3 DNA: TGTGCCAGCAGGTACAGGGTTGCGGACACCGGGGAGCTGTTTTTT